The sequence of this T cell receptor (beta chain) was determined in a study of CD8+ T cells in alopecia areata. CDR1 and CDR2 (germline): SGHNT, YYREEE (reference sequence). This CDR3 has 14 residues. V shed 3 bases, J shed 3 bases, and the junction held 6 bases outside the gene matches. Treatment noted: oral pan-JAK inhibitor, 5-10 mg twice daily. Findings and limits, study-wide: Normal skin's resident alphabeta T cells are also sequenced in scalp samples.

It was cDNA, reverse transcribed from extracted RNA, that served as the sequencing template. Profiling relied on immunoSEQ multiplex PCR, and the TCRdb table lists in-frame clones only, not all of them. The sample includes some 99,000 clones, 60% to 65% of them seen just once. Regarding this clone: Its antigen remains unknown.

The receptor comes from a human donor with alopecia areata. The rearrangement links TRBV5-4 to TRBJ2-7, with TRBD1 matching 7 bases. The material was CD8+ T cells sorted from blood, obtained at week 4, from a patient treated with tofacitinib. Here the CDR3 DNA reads TGTGCCAGCAGCTGGGGGCCAGGGGGCTACGAGCAGTACTTC. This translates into CASSWGPGGYEQYF.